This T cell receptor (beta chain) appears in the sequencing data of a study of T cell repertoires in cytomegalovirus infection. Across the study: Both CMV infection and a matching HLA type were indicated by public TCR beta signatures. Broader study findings: The ex vivo response was dominated by HLA-C-restricted CMV-specific TCR beta clonotypes. Cumulative public TCR beta family frequency identified carriers of CMV plus the relevant HLA.

TCRdb re-called the reads with MiXCR, one entry per CDR3 protein. The top ten clones hold approximately 8% of a sample with approximately 630,000 distinct CDR3 sequences, approximately 24% of them seen once. Ten or more counts support this clonotype. Its antigen is not identified. Sequenced sample: CD8+ T cells from PBMCs. The receptor comes from a human donor in good health (CMV status not recorded). Some clones in this sample may be carry-over from other donors' samples.

This CDR3 reads CASSKTSGGSETQYF. The DNA for the CDR3 is TGTGCCAGCAGCAAGACTAGCGGGGGGTCGGAGACCCAGTACTTC. The chain uses TRBV7-6 and TRBJ2-5; 13 nucleotides align to TRBD2. J was trimmed by 5 bases and V by 5 bases; bases with no gene match: 5. CDR3 size: 15 residues. Germline loops: CDR1 SGHVS, CDR2 FNYEAQ.